This entry describes one T cell receptor (beta chain). The entry originates in a study of OX40 agonist ivuxolimab in advanced cancers. Prior autoimmune disease or systemic immunosuppression barred patients. The data were produced by immunoSEQ multiplex PCR, yet TCRdb's version contains in-frame clones alone and is incomplete. The data show approximately 11,000 clones, around nine tenths seen once. Germline V lookup: CDR1 MNHNS, CDR2 SASEGT. Deletions cut 4 bases from V and 2 bases from J, with 9 bases between. The CDR3 has 13 amino acids. The rearrangement uses TRBV6-1 and TRBJ2-7; D ambiguous. The clonotype comes from an adult with an advanced solid tumor such as melanoma, head and neck, liver or kidney cancer. The sample in question was CD4+ or CD8+ T cells sorted from blood, obtained in a trial of the OX40 agonist ivuxolimab. The CDR3 loop reads CASSGTVAYEQYF. For the CDR3, the DNA is TGTGCCAGCAGTGGGACGGTCGCCTACGAGCAGTACTTC.